The sequence of this T cell receptor (beta chain) was determined in a study of blood T cells in healthy people across ages. This clonotype was recorded a few times. In germline, CDR1 is LGHNA, CDR2 YSLEER. The CDR3 loop spans 14 amino acids. Trimming left V 0 bases short and J 11 bases short, with 14 bases between. A sample-barcoded 5' primer and a J-beta primer mix were used in a second PCR of roughly 6 to 11 cycles. TCRdb recomputed calls from the 5' RACE reads with MiXCR, one row per CDR3 protein. The table shows hundreds of thousands of distinct CDR3 sequences, with 45% to 50% occurring only once.

The chain uses TRBV4-3 and TRBJ2-1; possible D gene TRBD2, 5 bases. The receptor comes from a woman aged 55-69 years in good health. Source material: blood. CDR3 DNA: TGCGCCAGCAGCCAAGATGGTCTAGCCCGTAAGCAGTTCTTC. Encoded protein: CASSQDGLARKQFF.